Detailed here is one T cell receptor beta chain. It lacks a known antigen. Base-call qualities are not available, and no considerably larger clone is one nucleotide away. This record comes from a study of PD-1 blockade in classical Hodgkin lymphoma (dated by TCRdb to 2019 to 2021). Describing the broader study: Nivolumab dosing was 3 mg/kg intravenously every 2 weeks, continuing until either disease progression or unacceptable toxicity. The study used CyTOF and TCR beta sequencing to define a peripheral blood immune signature of response to PD-1 blockade in classical Hodgkin lymphoma. Broader findings and caveats from the paper: By C4D1, a significant rise was seen in CD4+ TCR diversity but not in CD8+ TCR diversity (p=0.0027 vs p=0.16), and the rise was most apparent among complete responders (p=0.02). The study covered only a single clinical trial cohort, and the causes of the repertoire differences, possibly disease activity or prior therapy, were still not defined. Newly diagnosed patients were reported to have lower baseline TCR diversity than healthy donors, and relapsed/refractory patients were reported to have lower baseline TCR diversity still. Patients starting nivolumab less than 1 year after ASCT had lower diversity and were excluded from later analyses to avoid confounding by immune reconstitution. Among trial patients, those achieving complete response had baseline diversity similar to that of newly diagnosed patients, while diversity was significantly lower in partial responders and progressors.

Reading the label with the study, this specimen's time point is: cycle 2 day 1 (C2D1) of nivolumab. Relapse after autologous stem cell transplantation had occurred in all trial patients, and cohorts A, B and C were distinguished by prior brentuximab vedotin exposure. The trial cohort included fewer than 65 patients with relapsed/refractory classical Hodgkin lymphoma, and each patient had a best overall response of complete response, partial response or progressive disease. Trial patients were treated with single-agent nivolumab in the multi-cohort phase II CheckMate 205 trial. An independent review committee assessed best overall response using the 2007 International Working Group response criteria. Trial PBMCs were collected just before the start of nivolumab (C1D1) and during therapy at cycle 2 day 1 and cycle 4 day 1. Peripheral blood was collected in 8 mL Vacutainer Cell Preparation Tubes, from which PBMCs were isolated by centrifugation and then cryopreserved.

V and J are truncated by 4 bases and 8 bases respectively, leaving an intervening sequence of 15 bases. From the germline V gene, CDR1 is SGHRS and CDR2 is YFSETQ. The CDR3, cysteine through phenylalanine, is 13 amino acids long. Only the CDR3 part of the read is kept: 39 bases, read in frame from the first base. Genomic DNA was extracted with the Qiagen DNeasy kit from unsorted PBMCs and from negatively selected CD4+ and CD8+ fractions. Amplification of TCR beta CDR3 regions was done by immunoSEQ multiplex PCR with primers that anneal to V and J segments. A synthetic immune receptor repertoire was used to minimize amplification bias, and remaining bias was computationally removed after sequencing. Per the original workflow: Custom Python scripts were used to quantify repertoire diversity as the Shannon entropy index. Unsorted, CD4+ and CD8+ repertoires were analyzed separately, except in combined analyses where CD4+ and CD8+ sequences were merged in silico. A clone counted as expanded when the clone's frequency after treatment rose at least 2-fold relative to C1D1, and clones undetected at baseline were given a pseudocount of 0.5. Singleton clones were defined as clones with 0 or 1 copy at C1D1, and non-singleton clones were defined as clones with 2 or more copies. Clones expanded in unsorted samples were assigned a CD4+, CD8+ or unknown annotation through matching of protein sequences in sorted samples from the same patient. Diversity changes from C1D1 to C4D1 were tested in paired samples using Wilcoxon tests. As stored in TCRdb, this immuneACCESS dataset retains in-frame rearrangements with V and J assigned. A fraction of the clones does not appear; measured against another copy, unresolved V genes explain less than half of the discrepancy, and the remainder lacks a known reason. That table gives V, J and clone size, and the DNA gave D and trimming. The sample table lists 50,000 to 65,000 clones, 91% of them with a count of one. In total, the top ten clones hold about 10% of the sample.

This material consisted of peripheral blood mononuclear cells (PBMCs), taken before the second cycle of nivolumab. This TCR came from a human donor with classical Hodgkin lymphoma. The sequence is built from TRBV5-1 and TRBJ1-1; no D gene call is confident. This receptor carries the CDR3 CASSPWGNREAFF. The nucleotide sequence reads TGCGCCAGCAGCCCGTGGGGAAACCGAGAAGCTTTCTTT. The variable domain in full, with residues beyond the CDR3 obtained from the reference TRBV5-1 and TRBJ1-1 genes, is KAGVTQTPRYLIKTRGQQVTLSCSPISGHRSVSWYQQTPGQGLQFLFEYFSETQRNKGNFPGRFSGRQFSNSRSEMNVSTLELGDSALYLCASSPWGNREAFFGQGTRLTVV.